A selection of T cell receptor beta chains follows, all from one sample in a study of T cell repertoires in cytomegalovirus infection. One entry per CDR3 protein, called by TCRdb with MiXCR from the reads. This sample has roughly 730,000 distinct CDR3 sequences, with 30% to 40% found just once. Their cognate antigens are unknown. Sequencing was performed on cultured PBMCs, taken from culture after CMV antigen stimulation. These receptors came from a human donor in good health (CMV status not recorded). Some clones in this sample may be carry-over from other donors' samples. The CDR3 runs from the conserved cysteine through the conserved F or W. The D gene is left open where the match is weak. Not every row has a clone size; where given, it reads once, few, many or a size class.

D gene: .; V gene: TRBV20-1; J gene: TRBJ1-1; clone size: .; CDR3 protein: CSARRAGKNTEAFF; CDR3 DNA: TGCAGTGCTCGCCGGGCCGGGAAGAACACTGAAGCTTTCTTT
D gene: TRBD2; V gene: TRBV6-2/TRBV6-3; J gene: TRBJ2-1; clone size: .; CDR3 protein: CASLRLAGRNEQFF; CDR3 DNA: TGTGCCAGCCTTCGACTAGCGGGACGCAATGAGCAGTTCTTC
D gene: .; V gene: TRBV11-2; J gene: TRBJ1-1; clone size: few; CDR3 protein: CASSLSGVEAFF; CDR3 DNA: TGTGCCAGCAGCTTATCGGGGGTTGAAGCTTTCTTT
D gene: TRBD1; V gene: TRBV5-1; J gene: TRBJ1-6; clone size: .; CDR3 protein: CASTQGQGRSPLHF; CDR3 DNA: TGCGCCAGCACCCAGGGACAGGGCCGATCACCCCTCCACTTT
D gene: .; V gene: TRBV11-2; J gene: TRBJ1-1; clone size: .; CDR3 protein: CASRKLGGTEAFF; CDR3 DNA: TGTGCCAGCAGAAAACTGGGTGGCACTGAAGCTTTCTTT
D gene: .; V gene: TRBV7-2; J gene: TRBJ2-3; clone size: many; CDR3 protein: CASSQNGESTDTQYF; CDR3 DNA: TGTGCCAGCAGTCAAAACGGGGAGAGCACAGATACGCAGTATTTT
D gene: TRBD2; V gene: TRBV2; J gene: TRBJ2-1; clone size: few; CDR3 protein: CASLPSGLFSSYNEQFF; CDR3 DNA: TGTGCCAGCCTCCCTAGCGGACTATTCAGCTCCTACAATGAGCAGTTCTTC
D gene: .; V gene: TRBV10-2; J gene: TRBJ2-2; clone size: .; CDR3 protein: CASSYGISGTGELFF; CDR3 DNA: TGCGCCAGCAGTTACGGCATATCGGGCACCGGGGAGCTGTTTTTT
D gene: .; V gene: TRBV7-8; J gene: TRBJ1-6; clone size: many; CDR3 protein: CASSLASRASPLHF; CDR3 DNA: TGTGCCAGCAGCTTAGCGTCGAGGGCCTCACCCCTCCACTTT
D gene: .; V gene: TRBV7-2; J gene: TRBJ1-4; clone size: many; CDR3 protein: CASSPRIVATNEKLFF; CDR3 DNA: TGTGCCAGCAGCCCCCGGATTGTAGCAACTAATGAAAAACTGTTTTTT
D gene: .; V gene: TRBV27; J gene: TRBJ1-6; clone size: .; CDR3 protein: CASSPIPGTLSSYNSPLHF; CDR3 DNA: TGTGCCAGCAGTCCAATACCCGGGACGCTCAGCTCCTATAATTCACCCCTCCACTTT
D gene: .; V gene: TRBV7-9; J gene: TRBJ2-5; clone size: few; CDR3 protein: CASNRPTSWETQYF; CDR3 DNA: TGTGCCAGCAACCGACCCACTAGCTGGGAGACCCAGTACTTC
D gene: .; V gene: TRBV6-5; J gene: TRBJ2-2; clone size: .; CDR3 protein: CASSYQRDTGELFF; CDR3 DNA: TGTGCCAGCAGTTACCAGCGGGACACCGGGGAGCTGTTTTTT
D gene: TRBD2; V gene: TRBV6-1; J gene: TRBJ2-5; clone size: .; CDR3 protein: CASSRVGLAGAETQYF; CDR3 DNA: TGTGCCAGCAGTCGTGTTGGACTAGCGGGAGCAGAGACCCAGTACTTC
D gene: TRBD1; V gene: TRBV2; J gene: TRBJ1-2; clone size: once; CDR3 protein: CASSGAGGGNGYTF; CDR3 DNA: TGTGCCAGCAGTGGGGCAGGGGGAGGAAATGGCTACACCTTC
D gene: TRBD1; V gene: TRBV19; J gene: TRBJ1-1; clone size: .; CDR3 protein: CASRRQGSVTEAFF; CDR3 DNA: TGTGCCAGTAGAAGACAGGGGTCTGTCACTGAAGCTTTCTTT
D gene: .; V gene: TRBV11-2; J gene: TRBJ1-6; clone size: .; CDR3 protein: CASSLGRTNPLHF; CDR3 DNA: TGTGCCAGCAGCTTAGGGCGGACGAATCCCCTCCACTTT
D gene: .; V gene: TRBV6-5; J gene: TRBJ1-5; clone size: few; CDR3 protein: CASSPWDRREPQHF; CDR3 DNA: TGTGCCAGCAGTCCTTGGGACCGTAGGGAGCCCCAGCATTTT
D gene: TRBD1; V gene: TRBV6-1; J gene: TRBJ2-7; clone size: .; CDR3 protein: CASRTQPGQGIDEQYF; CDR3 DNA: TGTGCCAGCAGAACGCAACCGGGACAGGGGATAGACGAGCAGTACTTC
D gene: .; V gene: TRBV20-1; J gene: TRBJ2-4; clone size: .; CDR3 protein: CSAPEPGSMAKNIQYF; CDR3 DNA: TGCAGTGCTCCCGAGCCAGGTTCCATGGCCAAAAACATTCAGTACTTC
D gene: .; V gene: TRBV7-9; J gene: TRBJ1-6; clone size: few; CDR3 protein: CASSLNWRDGNSPLHF; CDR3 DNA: TGTGCCAGCAGCTTGAACTGGAGGGACGGAAATTCACCCCTCCACTTT
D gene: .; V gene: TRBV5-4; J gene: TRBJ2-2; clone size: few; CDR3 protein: CASSSQGGDTGELFF; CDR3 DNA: TGTGCCAGCAGCTCTCAGGGAGGAGACACCGGGGAGCTGTTTTTT
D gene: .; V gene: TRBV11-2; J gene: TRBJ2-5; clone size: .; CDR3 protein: CASSLGSLGETQYF; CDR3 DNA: TGTGCCAGCAGCTTAGGGTCCCTCGGGGAGACCCAGTACTTC
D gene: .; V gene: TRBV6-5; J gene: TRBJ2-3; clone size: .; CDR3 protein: CASSYSPERPIDTQYF; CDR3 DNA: TGTGCCAGCAGTTACTCGCCTGAGCGCCCAATAGATACGCAGTATTTT
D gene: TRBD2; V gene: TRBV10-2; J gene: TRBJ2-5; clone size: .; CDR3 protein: CASRPQREATQYF; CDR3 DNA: TGCGCCAGCAGGCCGCAACGGGAGGCGACCCAGTACTTC
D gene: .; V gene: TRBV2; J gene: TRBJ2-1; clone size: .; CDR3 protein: CASSGLRGSYNEQFF; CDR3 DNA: TGTGCCAGCAGTGGACTAAGGGGCTCCTACAATGAGCAGTTCTTC
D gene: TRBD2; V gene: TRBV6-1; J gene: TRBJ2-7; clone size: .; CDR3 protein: CASRTAGRQYF; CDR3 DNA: TGTGCCAGCAGGACAGCGGGGCGGCAGTACTTC
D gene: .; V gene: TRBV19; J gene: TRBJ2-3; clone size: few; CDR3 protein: CASSMQGVDTQYF; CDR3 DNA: TGTGCCAGTAGTATGCAGGGAGTCGATACGCAGTATTTT
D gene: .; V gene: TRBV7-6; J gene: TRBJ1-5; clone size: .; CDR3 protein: CASRADSNQPQHF; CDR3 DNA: TGTGCCAGCAGAGCCGATAGCAATCAGCCCCAGCATTTT
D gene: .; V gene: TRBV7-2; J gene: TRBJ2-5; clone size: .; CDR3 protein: CASSSTHGTQYF; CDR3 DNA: TGTGCCAGCAGTTCTACTCATGGGACCCAGTACTTC
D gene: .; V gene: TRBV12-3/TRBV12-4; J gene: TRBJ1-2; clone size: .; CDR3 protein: CASSLSRVYGYTF; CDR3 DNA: TGTGCCAGCAGTCTCAGCAGGGTCTATGGCTACACCTTC
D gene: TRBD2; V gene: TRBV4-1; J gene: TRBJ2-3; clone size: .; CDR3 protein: CASSDPTGLAGETTDTQYF; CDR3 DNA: TGCGCCAGCAGCGATCCCACGGGACTAGCGGGAGAGACCACAGATACGCAGTATTTT
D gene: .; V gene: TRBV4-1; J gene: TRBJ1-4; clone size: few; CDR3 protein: CASSQDTLTQLTNEKLFF; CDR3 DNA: TGCGCCAGCAGCCAAGATACGCTGACTCAGCTTACTAATGAAAAACTGTTTTTT
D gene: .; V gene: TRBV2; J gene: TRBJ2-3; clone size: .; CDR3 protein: CASSVKRANPTSTDTQYF; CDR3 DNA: TGTGCCAGCAGTGTAAAGCGGGCGAATCCAACTAGCACAGATACGCAGTATTTT
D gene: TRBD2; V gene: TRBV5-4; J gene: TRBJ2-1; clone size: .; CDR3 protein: CASSQVPWGGADNEQFF; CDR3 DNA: TGTGCCAGCAGCCAGGTTCCCTGGGGAGGGGCCGACAATGAGCAGTTCTTC
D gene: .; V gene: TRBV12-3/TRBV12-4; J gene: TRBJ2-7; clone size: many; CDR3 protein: CASSLDTGAHYEQYF; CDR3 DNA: TGTGCCAGCAGCCTCGACACAGGTGCCCACTACGAGCAGTACTTC